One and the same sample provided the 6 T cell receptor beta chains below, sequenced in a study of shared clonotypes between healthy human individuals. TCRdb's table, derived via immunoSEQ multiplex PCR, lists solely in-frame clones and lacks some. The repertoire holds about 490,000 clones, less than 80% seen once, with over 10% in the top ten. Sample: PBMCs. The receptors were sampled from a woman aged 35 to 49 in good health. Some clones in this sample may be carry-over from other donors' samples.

CDR3 nucleotides: TGTGCCAGCAGCCCCGGACTAGCGGGGGCGGGGAATGAGCAGTTCTTC. Translated: CASSPGLAGAGNEQFF. The chain is built from TRBV11-2 and TRBJ2-1; TRBD2 matches 13 bases. In germline, CDR1 is SGHAT, CDR2 FQNNGV. Trimming at V came to 5 bases and at J to 7 bases, leaving 8 bases not matched to a gene. The CDR3 consists of 16 residues.

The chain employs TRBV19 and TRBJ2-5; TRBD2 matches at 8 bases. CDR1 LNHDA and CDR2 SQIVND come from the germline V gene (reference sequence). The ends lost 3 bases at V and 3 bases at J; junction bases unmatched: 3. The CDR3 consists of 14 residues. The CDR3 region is CASSIGLAKETQYF. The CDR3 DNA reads TGTGCCAGTAGTATTGGACTAGCCAAAGAGACCCAGTACTTC.

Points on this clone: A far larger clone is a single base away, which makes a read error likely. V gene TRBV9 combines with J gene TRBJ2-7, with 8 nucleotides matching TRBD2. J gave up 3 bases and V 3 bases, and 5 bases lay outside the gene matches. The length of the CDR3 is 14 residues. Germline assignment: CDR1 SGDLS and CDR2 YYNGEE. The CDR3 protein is CASSAAGVLYEQYF. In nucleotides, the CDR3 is TGTGCCAGCAGCGCAGCGGGAGTCCTCTACGAGCAGTACTTC.

CDR3 loop: CASSMPTSGAYYQETQYF. CDR3 DNA: TGTGCCAGCAGTATGCCGACTAGCGGGGCGTACTACCAAGAGACCCAGTACTTC. The rearrangement links TRBV28 to TRBJ2-5; 11 positions match TRBD2. CDR1 and CDR2 from the germline V gene are MDHEN and SYDVKM. The CDR3 spans 18 residues. V shed 5 bases and J 0 bases; nucleotides not matched to a gene: 11.

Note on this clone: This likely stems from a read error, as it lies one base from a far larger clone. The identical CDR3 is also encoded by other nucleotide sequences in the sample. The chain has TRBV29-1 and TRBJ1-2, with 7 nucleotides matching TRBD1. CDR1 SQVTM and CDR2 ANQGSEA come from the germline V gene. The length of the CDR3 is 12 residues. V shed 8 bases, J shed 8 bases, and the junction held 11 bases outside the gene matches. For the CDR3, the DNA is TGCAGCAGTCTTGGACAGGACCACGGCTACACCTTC. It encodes CSSLGQDHGYTF.

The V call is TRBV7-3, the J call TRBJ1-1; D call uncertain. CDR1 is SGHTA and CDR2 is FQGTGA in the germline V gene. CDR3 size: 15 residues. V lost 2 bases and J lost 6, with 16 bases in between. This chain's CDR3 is CASSLGGREGAEAFF. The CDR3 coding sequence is TGTGCCAGCAGCTTAGGAGGTAGGGAAGGCGCTGAAGCTTTCTTT.